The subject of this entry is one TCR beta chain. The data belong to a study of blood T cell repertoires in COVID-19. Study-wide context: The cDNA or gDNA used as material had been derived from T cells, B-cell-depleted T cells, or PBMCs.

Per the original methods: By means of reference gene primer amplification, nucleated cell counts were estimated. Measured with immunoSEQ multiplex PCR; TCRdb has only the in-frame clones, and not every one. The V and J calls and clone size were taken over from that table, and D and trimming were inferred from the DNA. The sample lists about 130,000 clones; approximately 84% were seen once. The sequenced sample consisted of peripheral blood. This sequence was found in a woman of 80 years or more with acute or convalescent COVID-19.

The DNA of the CDR3 is TGTGCCAGCAGCTTATCCGGCTATGGCTACACCTTC. Protein product: CASSLSGYGYTF. The rearrangement joins TRBV7-2 to TRBJ1-2; D gene uncertain. In germline, CDR1 is SGHTA, CDR2 FQGNSA. This CDR3 is built from 12 residues. V dropped 2 bases and J dropped 4 bases, with 5 bases sitting between them.